This entry lists 5 T cell receptor beta chains sequenced from one sample in a study of memory CD8 T cells in hepatitis C reinfection. The time point denotes: pre-reinfection, 55 to 20 weeks before reinfection detection. TCR sequencing was done directly ex vivo on sorted cells, without expansion in vitro. This table comes from immunoSEQ multiplex PCR, and its TCRdb copy is limited to in-frame clones, with some not included. The table lists approximately 51,000 clones, around 92% of them singletons. The sample comprised naive CD8+ T cells sorted from blood. These receptors came from a young man with hepatitis C virus infection.

The rearrangement joins TRBV5-4 to TRBJ2-1; D is undetermined. The CDR3 runs 14 residues. V shed 5 bases and J shed 5 bases, with 14 bases lying between them. Germline CDR1 SGHNT, CDR2 YYREEE (reference sequence). CDR3 sequence reads: CASSSGLEDNEQFF. The CDR3 DNA reads as TGTGCCAGCAGTTCGGGTCTCGAGGACAATGAGCAGTTCTTC.

On this clone: An end of the junction does not agree with germline; a read error may underlie this. The J gene is TRBJ2-1, the V gene TRBV7-7; 7 nucleotides line up with TRBD2. The CDR3 has 14 amino acids. The germline CDR1 and CDR2 sequences are SSHAT and FNYEAQ (reference sequence). DNA for the CDR3: TGTGCTAGCAGCCCATCTAGCGGTTACAATGAGCAGTTCTTC. Translation: CASSPSSGYNEQFF.

This chain joins TRBV19 and TRBJ2-5; 8 bases line up with TRBD1. The J call could be wrong; TRBJ2-7 is a better fit for the DNA end. From germline, CDR1 is LNHDA and CDR2 SQIVND (reference sequence). The CDR3 extends over 15 amino acids. CDR3 nucleotide sequence: TGTGCCAGTAGTCCCGGGGACAGGCACTCCTACGAGCAGTACTTC. The encoded protein is CASSPGDRHSYEQYF.

This rearrangement joins TRBV6-1 to TRBJ1-3, with TRBD1 identical over 12 bases. Germline V gene lookup returns CDR1 MNHNS and CDR2 SASEGT. The CDR3 sequence is 17 residues long. V gave up 3 bases and J gave up 3 bases; unmatched junction bases: 6. CDR3 residues: CASSDLGQGAVGNTIYF. The CDR3 DNA sequence: TGTGCCAGCAGTGACCTGGGACAGGGGGCAGTTGGAAACACCATATATTTT.

V gene TRBV19 combines with J gene TRBJ1-1; D is possibly TRBD1 (5 bases). The V and J ends lost 6 bases and 4 bases respectively, with 12 bases between them. The CDR3 is 13 residues long. Germline CDR1 is LNHDA and CDR2 is SQIVND (reference sequence). CDR3 region: CASSPGWGTEAFF. The CDR3 bases are TGTGCCAGTAGCCCAGGGTGGGGCACTGAAGCTTTCTTT.